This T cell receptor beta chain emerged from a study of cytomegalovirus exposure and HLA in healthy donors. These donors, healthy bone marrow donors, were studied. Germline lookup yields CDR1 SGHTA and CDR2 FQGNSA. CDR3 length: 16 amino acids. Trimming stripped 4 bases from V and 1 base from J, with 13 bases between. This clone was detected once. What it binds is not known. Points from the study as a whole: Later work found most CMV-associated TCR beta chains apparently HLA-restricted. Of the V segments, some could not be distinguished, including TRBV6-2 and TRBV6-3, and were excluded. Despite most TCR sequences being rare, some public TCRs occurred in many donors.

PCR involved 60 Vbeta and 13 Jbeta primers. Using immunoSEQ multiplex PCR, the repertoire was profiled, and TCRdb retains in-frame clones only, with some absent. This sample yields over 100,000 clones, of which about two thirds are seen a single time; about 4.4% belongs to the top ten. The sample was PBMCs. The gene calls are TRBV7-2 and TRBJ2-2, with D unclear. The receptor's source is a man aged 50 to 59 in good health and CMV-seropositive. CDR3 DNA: TGTGCCAGCAGCTGGGCCCCGGCAGGGAACACCGGGGAGCTGTTTTTT. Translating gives CASSWAPAGNTGELFF.